A single sample is the source of the 18 T cell receptor beta chains below, sequenced in a study of regulatory T cells in long-lasting Graves disease. For TCR beta, libraries came from iRepertoire HTBI primers and Arm-PCR of CDR3 regions. MiXCR, applied by TCRdb to the multiplex PCR reads, yields one record per CDR3 protein. The sample lists roughly 450,000 distinct CDR3 sequences; 22% were seen once. The time point: persistent/refractory GD, antithyroid drugs over 5 years with positive TRAb. The authors made the TCR library using RNA they extracted from PBMCs. The starting material was peripheral blood mononuclear cells (PBMCs), obtained when the disease was refractory, from a patient treated with antithyroid drugs. The receptors come from a female donor with Graves disease.

This clonotype was counted at least ten times. The rearrangement uses TRBV2 and TRBJ1-6; no firm D call. V gave up 4 bases and J gave up 2 bases, with 12 bases separating them. This CDR3 has 16 residues. The germline gives CDR1 SNHLY, CDR2 FYNNEI. The CDR3 is CASSVDRVTYNSPLHF. CDR3 in DNA: TGTGCCAGCAGTGTCGACCGCGTAACCTATAATTCACCCCTCCACTTT.

This clonotype has a count of ten or more. The chain joins TRBV7-2 to TRBJ2-5; 16 bases match TRBD2. V trimming: 6 bases; J trimming: 5 bases; junction bases outside the gene matches: 6. Germline V gives CDR1 SGHTA, CDR2 FQGNSA. The CDR3 contains 16 residues. Here the CDR3 reads CASSLGLAGGLETQYF. CDR3 nucleotide sequence: TGTGCCAGCAGTTTGGGACTAGCGGGGGGGTTGGAGACCCAGTACTTC.

This chain uses TRBV9 with TRBJ1-5, with D unresolved. The germline V gene has CDR1 SGDLS and CDR2 YYNGEE. CDR3 size: 15 residues. V lost 0 bases and J lost 0, with 7 bases in between. CDR3 DNA sequence: TGTGCCAGCAGCGTAGACAGCAGTAGCAATCAGCCCCAGCATTTT. This translates into CASSVDSSSNQPQHF.

In the case of this clonotype: At one end the junction does not follow the germline gene, possibly because of a read error. The chain recombines TRBV20-1 with TRBJ1-2; 8 bases are shared with TRBD1. Germline V gene sequence: CDR1 DFQATT, CDR2 SNEGSKA (reference sequence). The length of the CDR3 is 14 residues. CDR3 nucleotides: TGCAGTGCTGGAGATTTACAGGGGGGGCCGCCTATGCACTTC. This encodes CSAGDLQGGPPMHF.

This clonotype was picked up many times. DNA for the CDR3: TGTGCCAGCAGCATCCTAGCGGGGGGCACCGGGGAGCTGTTTTTT. It encodes CASSILAGGTGELFF. The rearrangement uses TRBV7-2 and TRBJ2-2; 11 bases map to TRBD2. Germline trimming cut 5 bases from V and 4 bases from J; bases unmatched to any gene: 3. The V gene's germline CDR1 is SGHTA and CDR2 FQGNSA. The CDR3 contains 15 residues. Full variable domain (missing parts from reference TRBV7-2 and TRBJ2-2): GAGVSQSPSNKVTEKGKDVELRCDPISGHTALYWYRQSLGQGLEFLIYFQGNSAPDKSGLPSDRFSAERTGGSVSTLTIQRTQQEDSAVYLCASSILAGGTGELFFGEGSRLTVL.

This clonotype came up a few times. Germline is not matched at one junction end, which may reflect a read error. The chain is built from TRBV2 and TRBJ2-5; D possibly corresponds to TRBD2 (6 bases). The CDR3 contains 15 residues. Germline CDR1 SNHLY, CDR2 FYNNEI. CDR3 DNA sequence: TGTGCCAGCAGCGAACGGGGGAATTACCAAGAGGCCCAGTACTTC. Translating gives CASSERGNYQEAQYF.

The table lists this clonotype with many counts. V gene TRBV11-2 combines with J gene TRBJ2-5, with D possibly being TRBD1 (6 bases). The CDR3 loop spans 15 amino acids. Germline CDR1 SGHAT, CDR2 FQNNGV. V gave up 2 bases and J gave up 3 bases, with 13 bases separating them. The CDR3 region is CASSLRVRGKETQYF. Written as DNA, the CDR3 is TGTGCCAGCAGCTTACGGGTCAGGGGAAAAGAGACCCAGTACTTC.

In its sample, this clonotype was seen a few times. The chain combines TRBV12-3 or TRBV12-4 with TRBJ1-1; a possible D gene is TRBD1 (5 bases). With 6 bases removed from V and 8 bases from J, the gap between germline ends came to 16 bases. The CDR3 covers 13 residues. The CDR3 nucleotides are TGTGCCAGCAGGCGGTTGGTAGGGGCGGAAGCTTTCTTT. Translation gives CASRRLVGAEAFF.

This clonotype was observed many times. The genes are TRBV29-1 and TRBJ1-1, with TRBD1 matching over 8 bases. This CDR3 contains 14 residues. Germline lookup yields CDR1 SQVTM and CDR2 ANQGSEA. The junction had 11 bases not matched to a gene; V was cut back by 6 bases and J by 5 bases. This CDR3 reads CSVRQGTMGTEAFF. The CDR3 DNA sequence: TGCAGCGTGCGACAGGGGACTATGGGAACTGAAGCTTTCTTT.

CDR3 sequence (DNA): TGTGCCAGCTCACCCCCGGGGACAAAGAACACTGAAGCTTTCTTT. This sequence encodes CASSPPGTKNTEAFF. The rearrangement links TRBV12-3 or TRBV12-4 to TRBJ1-1; tentative D call: TRBD1 (6 bases). Trimming cost V 8 bases and J 1 base, with 17 bases left between them. The CDR3 has 15 residues.

This clonotype was recorded only once. The chain links TRBV2 to TRBJ2-3; 7 bases align to TRBD1. Germline CDR1 SNHLY, CDR2 FYNNEI. The CDR3 length is 13 residues. Trimming removed 9 bases from V and 2 bases from J; junction bases left unmatched: 5. The CDR3 loop is CASGQENTDTQYF. DNA for the CDR3: TGTGCCAGTGGACAGGAGAACACAGATACGCAGTATTTT.

This clonotype was detected only a few times. The chain is built from TRBV20-1 and TRBJ2-2; 7 bases fit TRBD1. J was trimmed by 2 bases and V by 4 bases; bases with no gene match: 4. The CDR3 consists of 14 residues. The germline V gene has CDR1 DFQATT and CDR2 SNEGSKA (reference sequence). CDR3: CSAKGQINTGELFF. CDR3 sequence (DNA): TGCAGTGCTAAGGGACAGATAAACACCGGGGAGCTGTTTTTT.

V and J are TRBV7-6 and TRBJ1-1; D perhaps matches TRBD1 (6 bases). This CDR3 has 14 amino acids. Germline V gene lookup returns CDR1 SGHVS and CDR2 FNYEAQ. With 5 bases removed from V and 4 bases from J, the gap between germline ends came to 14 bases. The chain's CDR3 is CASSLSGAGTEAFF. CDR3 nucleotide sequence: TGTGCCAGCAGCCTCTCAGGGGCGGGCACTGAAGCTTTCTTT.

This clonotype was observed at least ten times. CDR3 loop: CASSPRGAGEKLFF. In nucleotides, the CDR3 is TGTGCCAGCAGCCCACGGGGGGCGGGGGAAAAACTGTTTTTT. V is TRBV11-2 and J is TRBJ1-4; D possibly corresponds to TRBD1 (6 bases). Trimming cost V 5 bases and J 8 bases, with 15 bases left between them. This CDR3 is 14 amino acids long. Per the germline V gene, CDR1 is SGHAT and CDR2 is FQNNGV.

This clonotype was counted ten times or more. The V gene is TRBV7-2, the J gene TRBJ1-6; a possible D gene is TRBD1 (6 bases). Germline-derived CDR1 and CDR2 are SGHTA and FQGNSA. Trimming left V 0 bases short and J 10 bases short, with 13 bases between. The CDR3 loop spans 15 amino acids. The CDR3 nucleotides are TGTGCCAGCAGCTTAGCCAATCCAGGGGAATCACCCCTCCACTTT. Protein product: CASSLANPGESPLHF.

This clonotype was observed many times. At one of its ends the junction is not consistent with the germline gene, which may arise from a read error. The V and J genes are TRBV5-1 and TRBJ1-1; unclear D gene. Germline lookup yields CDR1 SGHRS and CDR2 YFSETQ. The CDR3 consists of 13 residues. CDR3 sequence reads: CASSLERGAEAFF. The CDR3 DNA is TGTGCCAGCAGCTTAGAGCGGGGTGCGGAAGCTTTCTTT. Filled out from reference TRBV5-1 and TRBJ1-1, the complete variable domain reads KAGVTQTPRYLIKTRGQQVTLSCSPISGHRSVSWYQQTPGQGLQFLFEYFSETQRNKGNFPGRFSGRQFSNSRSEMNVSTLELGDSALYLCASSLERGAEAFFGQGTRLTVV.

The chain links TRBV5-1 to TRBJ2-1; TRBD2 matches 11 bases. The V gene's germline CDR1 is SGHRS and CDR2 YFSETQ. Trimming at V came to 0 bases and at J to 7 bases, leaving 6 bases not matched to a gene. This CDR3 spans 16 amino acids. The CDR3 DNA reads TGCGCCAGCAGCTTGGATAGCGGGGGGGCCCAAAATGAGCAGTTCTTC. It is translated as CASSLDSGGAQNEQFF.

In regard to this clonotype: One end of the junction does not line up with germline, which may come from a read error. The genes are TRBV15 and TRBJ2-2; tentatively, D is TRBD2 (6 bases). CDR3 length equals 15 residues. The V gene's germline CDR1 is LNHNV and CDR2 YYDKDF (reference sequence). The CDR3 sequence is CATSFGGTNTGELLF. The CDR3, as DNA: TGTGCCACCAGCTTCGGAGGGACGAACACCGGGGAGCTGCTTTTT.